One and the same sample provided the 3 T cell receptor beta chains below, sequenced in a study of OX40 agonist ivuxolimab in advanced cancers. Library construction relied on the immunoSEQ multiplex PCR assay. TCRdb obtained this table from immuneACCESS and retained in-frame rearrangements with V and J assigned. These tables miss some clones; where compared with another copy, unresolved V genes account for less than half of the shortfall, and the remainder is unexplained. Within this sample are approximately 74,000 clones, with around 90% of them counted one time only. The biggest ten clones account for approximately 0.49% of the sample. Material: CD4+ or CD8+ T cells sorted from blood, obtained in a trial of the OX40 agonist ivuxolimab. Every receptor here comes from an adult with an advanced solid tumor such as melanoma, head and neck, liver or kidney cancer.

The chain uses TRBV7-3 and TRBJ2-1; 7 bases align to TRBD2. Germline values: CDR1 SGHTA, CDR2 FQGTGA. The V and J ends lost 5 bases and 2 bases, in that order; junction bases with no gene match: 6. The CDR3 consists of 15 residues. CDR3 residues: CASSAQAGPYNEQFF. Here the CDR3 DNA reads TGTGCCAGCAGCGCACAAGCGGGGCCCTACAATGAGCAGTTCTTC.

The rearrangement uses TRBV4-2 and TRBJ2-1; 9 nucleotides match TRBD2. Losses at the gene ends were 0 bases for V and 10 bases for J; bases not matched to a gene: 10. CDR1 LGHNA and CDR2 YNFKEQ come from the germline V gene. The CDR3 is made up of 16 amino acids. CDR3 sequence reads: CASSQDGAGGPREQFF. CDR3 bases: TGTGCCAGCAGCCAAGACGGCGCGGGAGGGCCTAGGGAGCAGTTCTTC.

The chain carries TRBV5-1 and TRBJ1-2; no clear D gene. The CDR3 has 13 residues. Between the trimmed V and J ends, which lost 4 bases and 3 bases, there was a span of 10 bases. Germline V gene lookup returns CDR1 SGHRS and CDR2 YFSETQ. CDR3 in amino acids: CASSLNGDYGYTF. Here the CDR3 DNA reads TGCGCCAGCAGCCTCAACGGGGACTATGGCTACACCTTC. Together with reference TRBV5-1 and TRBJ1-2, the CDR3 gives the full variable domain: KAGVTQTPRYLIKTRGQQVTLSCSPISGHRSVSWYQQTPGQGLQFLFEYFSETQRNKGNFPGRFSGRQFSNSRSEMNVSTLELGDSALYLCASSLNGDYGYTFGSGTRLTVV.